This T cell receptor (beta chain) was profiled in a study of high-grade serous ovarian cancer treatment subgroups. About this clone: Its specificity is unknown.

Measured with immunoSEQ multiplex PCR; TCRdb has only the in-frame clones, and not every one. The data hold a few thousand clones, with about 80% observed a single time. Regarding the study as a whole: Repertoire similarity ranged roughly 0.095 to 0.79 between tumors of one patient. Only CDR3 was analyzed; CDR1 and CDR2 were not.

Tumor samples were taken before definitive surgery or chemotherapy. Sequencing was carried out using tumor tissue. The source is a human donor with high-grade serous ovarian cancer.

The CDR3 DNA reads TGTGCCAGTAGTATGACCAGCACCCGGGGCGCTAGCACAGATACGCAGTATTTT. This translates into CASSMTSTRGASTDTQYF. J is TRBJ2-3 and V is TRBV19; perhaps D is TRBD1 or TRBD2 (5 bases each). V lost 3 bases, J lost 0 bases, and 19 bases lay in between. Looked up from germline, CDR1 is LNHDA and CDR2 is SQIVND (reference sequence). The CDR3 runs to 18 residues.